A single sample is the source of the 31 T cell receptor beta chains below, sequenced in a study of CD8+CD57+ T cells in acquired aplastic anemia. Before being chosen for sequencing, patients had shown CD8+CD57+ cell expansion by flow cytometry. Genomic DNA constituted the template upon which TCR beta VDJ and CDR3 profiling was performed. A single record per CDR3 protein comes from TCRdb applying MiXCR to the reads. The data contain about 180,000 distinct CDR3 sequences, less than 50% of them singletons. Sequenced material: sorted CD4+, CD8+, or CD8+CD57+ T cells (not recorded which) from PBMCs. The source is a human donor with aplastic anemia.

This clonotype was counted many times. J is TRBJ2-7 and V is TRBV5-5; either TRBD1 or TRBD2 may supply D (5 bases each). This CDR3 has 13 amino acids. The germline V gene has CDR1 SGHKS and CDR2 YYEKEE (reference sequence). The V end lost 5 bases, the J end lost 7 bases, and 16 bases lay between the germline ends. This CDR3 is CASRRTGTEEQYF. The CDR3 DNA reads TGTGCCAGCAGGCGGACCGGGACGGAAGAGCAGTACTTC.

This clonotype occurred many times. V usage is TRBV5-6 and J usage is TRBJ1-2; 9 bases match TRBD1. This CDR3 has 17 residues. V lost 1 base to trimming and J lost 6 bases; unmatched junction nucleotides: 13. Germline V lookup: CDR1 SGHDT, CDR2 YYEEEE. The CDR3: CASSLNRGRRFGNGYTF. CDR3 nucleotide sequence: TGTGCCAGCAGCTTGAACAGGGGGCGCAGGTTTGGGAATGGCTACACCTTC.

This clonotype was seen ten or more times. This rearrangement joins TRBV24-1 to TRBJ1-2, with D unclear. The germline V gene has CDR1 KGHDR and CDR2 SFDVKD. V gave up 12 bases and J gave up 4 bases, with 20 bases separating them. CDR3 length: 14 amino acids. Written as DNA, the CDR3 is TGTGCCCCGTACCTCGTGCGGACGCCCTATGGCTACACCTTC. Amino acids: CAPYLVRTPYGYTF.

The V call is TRBV4-1, the J call TRBJ2-1; D is ambiguous. The CDR3 has 11 residues. CDR1 and CDR2 from the germline V gene are MGHRA and YSYEKL. V was trimmed by 2 bases and J by 8 bases, leaving 4 bases between them. The DNA of the CDR3 is TGCGCCAGCAGCCAAACGGATGAGCAGTTCTTC. Translation gives CASSQTDEQFF.

V and J are TRBV29-1 and TRBJ2-1; 9 bases align to TRBD1. There are 15 residues in the CDR3. V lost 3 bases and J lost 7; bases outside the gene matches: 10. Germline assignment: CDR1 SQVTM and CDR2 ANQGSEA. The CDR3 DNA reads TGCAGCGTTGAGGATACAGGGGGCGTCAGGAATGAGCAGTTCTTC. Its translation: CSVEDTGGVRNEQFF.

This clonotype was detected only a few times. V gene TRBV11-2 combines with J gene TRBJ2-4; 10 nucleotides match TRBD2. In germline, CDR1 is SGHAT, CDR2 FQNNGV. The V and J ends lost 0 bases and 0 bases, in that order; junction bases with no gene match: 11. CDR3 size: 20 residues. The CDR3 region has the DNA TGTGCCAGCAGCTTAGAAGGCCTAGCGGGGGCGACCGTAGCCAAAAACATTCAGTACTTC. It encodes CASSLEGLAGATVAKNIQYF.

The V call is TRBV29-1, the J call TRBJ2-1; D is ambiguous. CDR1 and CDR2 from the germline V gene are SQVTM and ANQGSEA. Trimming removed 8 bases from V and 5 bases from J, with 10 bases in between. CDR3 length: 11 amino acids. DNA of the CDR3: TGCAGCTGGTCATTCCACAATGAGCAGTTCTTC. Translated: CSWSFHNEQFF.

The genes are TRBV29-1 and TRBJ2-7, with no clear D. V dropped 4 bases and J dropped 3 bases, with 10 bases sitting between them. CDR1 and CDR2 (germline): SQVTM, ANQGSEA. The CDR3 is made up of 12 amino acids. For the CDR3, the DNA is TGCAGCGTTGCCACCCAAATCTACGAGCAGTACTTC. Translating gives CSVATQIYEQYF.

The chain has TRBV19 and TRBJ2-7; D not certain. The CDR3 is 14 amino acids. Trimming left V 1 base short and J 2 bases short, with 9 bases between. Per germline, CDR1 LNHDA and CDR2 SQIVND (reference sequence). The CDR3 bases are TGTGCCAGTAGTATAGCCACGGTAGCCTACGAGCAGTACTTC. Protein sequence: CASSIATVAYEQYF. Variable domain in full (rest from reference TRBV19 and TRBJ2-7): DGGITQSPKYLFRKEGQNVTLSCEQNLNHDAMYWYRQDPGQGLRLIYYSQIVNDFQKGDIAEGYSVSREKKESFPLTVTSAQKNPTAFYLCASSIATVAYEQYFGPGTRLTVT.

The chain recombines TRBV19 with TRBJ2-5; D possibly corresponds to TRBD1 (5 bases). The CDR3 spans 14 residues. CDR1 is LNHDA, CDR2 SQIVND, per germline (reference sequence). V lost 2 bases, J lost 7 bases, and 14 bases lay in between. The CDR3: CASSILLQVGTQYF. DNA of the CDR3: TGTGCCAGTAGTATACTCTTACAGGTTGGGACCCAGTACTTC. Looking up the rest from reference TRBV19 and TRBJ2-5 gives the full variable domain: DGGITQSPKYLFRKEGQNVTLSCEQNLNHDAMYWYRQDPGQGLRLIYYSQIVNDFQKGDIAEGYSVSREKKESFPLTVTSAQKNPTAFYLCASSILLQVGTQYFGPGTRLLVL.

The chain carries TRBV7-2 and TRBJ2-7; D might be TRBD1 or TRBD2, each matching 5 bases. The CDR3 extends over 13 amino acids. Germline-derived CDR1 and CDR2 are SGHTA and FQGNSA. Trimming left V 5 bases short and J 2 bases short, with 10 bases between. This CDR3 is CASSQGPPYEQYF. The CDR3 region has the DNA TGTGCCAGCAGCCAGGGACCTCCCTACGAGCAGTACTTC.

This clonotype has only a few counts. The chain is built from TRBV20-1 and TRBJ1-2; maybe TRBD1 (5 bases). This CDR3 contains 15 residues. CDR1 and CDR2 from the germline V gene are DFQATT and SNEGSKA (reference sequence). Deletions cut 0 bases from V and 5 bases from J, with 16 bases between. The CDR3 sequence is CSARDPSGGGYGYTF. The CDR3 coding sequence is TGCAGTGCTAGAGACCCGAGTGGGGGAGGGTATGGCTACACCTTC.

The V and J genes are TRBV10-3 and TRBJ1-1; the D gene is possibly TRBD1 (5 bases). The V gene's germline CDR1 is ENHRY and CDR2 SYGVKD. V dropped 11 bases and J dropped 0 bases, with 13 bases sitting between them. The length of the CDR3 is 13 residues. The chain's CDR3 is CASEGQMNTEAFF. CDR3 coding DNA: TGTGCCTCCGAGGGGCAAATGAACACTGAAGCTTTCTTT.

This clonotype has only a few counts. This sequence joins TRBV30 and TRBJ2-3, with 8 nucleotides matching TRBD2. After removal of 0 bases from V and 4 bases from J, the junction contained 6 bases not matched to a gene. Germline V gene data show CDR1 as GTSNPN and CDR2 as SVGIG (reference sequence). This CDR3 contains 15 residues. CDR3 DNA: TGTGCCTGGAGTGTATGGCGAGCGGGGGCAGATACGCAGTATTTT. Its translation: CAWSVWRAGADTQYF.

The chain is built from TRBV10-3 and TRBJ2-7; 7 bases agree with TRBD1. The CDR3 length is 15 residues. J gave up 0 bases and V 6 bases, and 8 bases lay outside the gene matches. Germline V lookup: CDR1 ENHRY, CDR2 SYGVKD. DNA of the CDR3: TGTGCCATCAGCTTGTACCGGGACAGCTCCTACGAGCAGTACTTC. It translates to CAISLYRDSSYEQYF.

The chain links TRBV29-1 to TRBJ2-1; D uncertain. V dropped 4 bases and J dropped 0 bases, with 13 bases sitting between them. CDR1 is SQVTM, CDR2 ANQGSEA, per germline. The length of the CDR3 is 15 residues. This chain's CDR3 is CSVASGLDSYNEQFF. CDR3 DNA: TGCAGCGTTGCATCGGGTCTAGACTCCTACAATGAGCAGTTCTTC.

In this sample, this clonotype turned up a few times. The chain combines TRBV7-6 with TRBJ1-1; D is ambiguous. Germline CDR1 and CDR2: SGHVS and FNYEAQ. V was trimmed by 2 bases and J by 6 bases, leaving 10 bases between them. There are 13 residues in the CDR3. CDR3 nucleotide sequence: TGTGCCAGCAGCTTATTGGCCGGGGCTGAAGCTTTCTTT. This sequence encodes CASSLLAGAEAFF.

Comments on this clonotype: A much larger clone differs by one base, so this may be a read error. The V gene is TRBV6-1, the J gene TRBJ2-1; 9 positions match TRBD1. Germline assignment: CDR1 MNHNS and CDR2 SASEGT. The CDR3 contains 15 residues. The CDR3 DNA follows: TGTGCCAGCAGAACAGGGGGCGGTTGGTCCAATGAGCAGCTCTTC. Its protein product is CASRTGGGWSNEQLF.

This chain connects TRBV7-6 to TRBJ1-2; possible D gene TRBD1, 6 bases. Trimming removed 9 bases at V and 8 bases at J, with 13 bases between. The CDR3 loop spans 11 amino acids. Germline values: CDR1 SGHVS, CDR2 FNYEAQ. The chain's CDR3 is CASLYREGYTF. CDR3 bases: TGTGCCAGTTTGTACAGGGAAGGCTACACCTTC.

V and J are TRBV15 and TRBJ2-1; the D is unclear. V lost 5 bases and J 7 bases, leaving 9 bases between the germline ends. Germline lookup yields CDR1 LNHNV and CDR2 YYDKDF (reference sequence). The CDR3 extends over 12 amino acids. CDR3 sequence (DNA): TGTGCCACCAGCTTTACTACAAATGAGCAGTTCTTC. It translates to CATSFTTNEQFF.

This clonotype was counted ten times or more. The chain combines TRBV7-9 with TRBJ1-1, with a weak D call TRBD1 (6 bases). V gave up 5 bases and J gave up 4 bases, with 14 bases separating them. The CDR3 consists of 14 residues. Germline V gene lookup returns CDR1 SEHNR and CDR2 FQNEAQ (reference sequence). The CDR3 sequence: CASSAGGATTEAFF. Here the CDR3 DNA reads TGTGCCAGCAGCGCGGGGGGCGCAACCACTGAAGCTTTCTTT.

This clonotype has at least ten counts. J is TRBJ1-4 and V is TRBV2; D uncertain. V lost 3 bases, J lost 7 bases, and 12 bases lay in between. The CDR3 is made up of 14 amino acids. CDR1 and CDR2 from the germline V gene are SNHLY and FYNNEI. The CDR3 sequence: CASSDWESGEKLFF. DNA of the CDR3: TGTGCCAGCAGTGATTGGGAGTCAGGTGAAAAACTGTTTTTT.

This chain uses TRBV20-1 with TRBJ1-6; no definite D call. V was pared by 0 bases and J by 8 bases, with 8 bases between. The V gene's germline CDR1 is DFQATT and CDR2 SNEGSKA (reference sequence). The CDR3 covers 13 residues. The CDR3 coding sequence is TGCAGTGCTAGAGATCTGGGAGATTCACCCCTCCACTTT. Translation gives CSARDLGDSPLHF.

The chain joins TRBV4-1 to TRBJ2-1; 11 bases match TRBD1. V trimming: 2 bases; J trimming: 8 bases; junction bases outside the gene matches: 2. Germline CDR1 reads MGHRA; CDR2 reads YSYEKL. The CDR3 spans 14 residues. CDR3 bases: TGCGCCAGCAGCCAAAGGACAGGGGGCCATGAGCAGTTCTTC. Translating it yields CASSQRTGGHEQFF.

V is TRBV2 and J is TRBJ2-5; possible D gene TRBD2, 6 bases. The CDR3 has 15 amino acids. V was shortened by 6 bases and J by 4 bases, with 18 bases between the two germline ends. Per germline, CDR1 SNHLY and CDR2 FYNNEI. CDR3 sequence (DNA): TGTGCCAGCAGGCCCCGGGAGACCGGAGGAGAGACCCAGTACTTC. Translating it yields CASRPRETGGETQYF.

The sample holds many counts of this clonotype. The rearrangement joins TRBV19 to TRBJ2-3; perhaps D is TRBD1 or TRBD2 (6 bases each). Germline V gene lookup returns CDR1 LNHDA and CDR2 SQIVND (reference sequence). This CDR3 spans 16 amino acids. The ends were cut back, 1 base at V and 8 bases at J, with 19 bases in the middle. The CDR3 nucleotides read TGTGCCAGTAGTATAGGTGGGGGGCGCAGCGGAGGTACGCAGTATTTT. It is translated as CASSIGGGRSGGTQYF.

This chain joins TRBV5-1 and TRBJ1-5; D is unresolved. The germline V gene encodes CDR1 SGHRS and CDR2 YFSETQ. This CDR3 comprises 15 residues. The V end was cut by 6 bases, the J end by 4 bases, with 17 bases between. The CDR3 DNA is TGCGCCAGCAACCTAATGAACCGGGATAATCAGCCCCAGCATTTT. Translation: CASNLMNRDNQPQHF. The full variable domain, with the rest looked up from reference TRBV5-1 and TRBJ1-5, is KAGVTQTPRYLIKTRGQQVTLSCSPISGHRSVSWYQQTPGQGLQFLFEYFSETQRNKGNFPGRFSGRQFSNSRSEMNVSTLELGDSALYLCASNLMNRDNQPQHFGDGTRLSIL.

In its sample, this clonotype was seen a few times. The chain joins TRBV10-3 to TRBJ2-1; D ambiguous. V was shortened by 10 bases and J by 12 bases, with 19 bases between the two germline ends. The CDR3 is 12 amino acids. CDR1 ENHRY and CDR2 SYGVKD come from the germline V gene. CDR3 coding DNA: TGTGCCAGCCTGCGGCGCGGTTTGGGGCAGTTCTTC. As protein: CASLRRGLGQFF.

Of note for this clonotype: The conserved closing phenylalanine or tryptophan is absent in this CDR3, likely reflecting a read error. The limits of the CDR3 on the DNA are not certain, so only TCRdb's listed CDR3 is given. The chain combines TRBV20-1 with TRBJ1-6; TRBD1 was called by the table and not checked on the DNA. Per the germline V gene, CDR1 is DFQATT and CDR2 is SNEGSKA (reference sequence). The CDR3 is 11 residues long, ends included. This CDR3 reads CSARVGGPPHY.

This clonotype was counted a few times. This chain connects TRBV12-3 or TRBV12-4 to TRBJ1-6; 10 bases map to TRBD1. V lost 7 bases and J lost 0; bases outside the gene matches: 15. The CDR3 length is 20 residues. This CDR3 reads CASTRAPGQGPSSYNSPLHF. CDR3 nucleotides: TGTGCCAGCACTAGGGCACCGGGACAGGGGCCTAGCTCCTATAATTCACCCCTCCACTTT.

The chain uses TRBV18 and TRBJ1-2; TRBD1 matches at 7 bases. The V and J ends lost 3 bases and 4 bases, in that order; junction bases with no gene match: 5. The germline V gene encodes CDR1 KGHSH and CDR2 LQKENI. The CDR3 totals 14 residues. The CDR3 sequence is CASSPRGQPYGYTF. The CDR3 coding sequence is TGTGCCAGCTCACCCAGGGGACAGCCCTATGGCTACACCTTC.